This TCR beta chain emerged from a study of tumor-infiltrating lymphocytes in glioblastoma multiforme. Overall study findings and caveats: TCR plus mutation findings rest on a single glioblastoma patient. T cells were not sorted into functional subsets. Unequal TCR RNA per T cell might skew measured clone sizes.

From germline, CDR1 is MGHRA and CDR2 YSYEKL. The CDR3 sequence is 17 residues long. Concerning this clonotype: Its specificity is not known. Sequence at one end of the junction differs from germline and may be a read error.

TCRB libraries came from RNA via three nested multiplex PCR rounds. These TCRB libraries lack any described unique molecular identifiers. TCRdb re-derived calls from the multiplex PCR reads in MiXCR, one entry per CDR3 protein. The table records about 15,000 distinct CDR3 sequences, approximately 71% of them present only once. The V call is TRBV4-1, the J call TRBJ2-1; D gene uncertain. This TCR was recovered from a male donor with glioblastoma. The material sequenced was brain tumor tissue. CDR3 bases: TGCGTCAGCAGCCAAGATTTCGACGCAGGATCCTGCAATGAGCAGCTCTTC. It is translated as CVSSQDFDAGSCNEQLF.